The next 30 T cell receptor beta chains were all read from a single sample in a study of human T cells and chemical hapten exposure. Each CDR3 protein is one row after TCRdb ran MiXCR on the RACE reads. The sample includes fewer than 100,000 distinct CDR3 sequences, under 13% of them seen just once. Stated time point: patch test 3, about 24 weeks after DPC sensitization. Treatment in this sample: therapeutic diphenylcyclopropenone sensitization with weekly scalp DPC. The material sequenced was whole blood, taken in connection with sensitization to the hapten diphenylcyclopropenone (DPC). The receptors here all came from a woman between 25 and 40 years old with alopecia areata. Some clones in this sample may be carry-over from other donors' samples.

Ten or more counts support this clonotype. The V call is TRBV18, the J call TRBJ2-5; 7 nucleotides align to TRBD1. Germline V gives CDR1 KGHSH, CDR2 LQKENI. The ends lost 6 bases at V and 2 bases at J; junction bases unmatched: 9. The CDR3 totals 15 residues. CDR3 sequence reads: CASSPSGGSQETQYF. CDR3 bases: TGTGCCAGCTCTCCCTCAGGGGGATCGCAAGAGACCCAGTACTTC.

This clonotype was observed at least ten times. This sequence joins TRBV2 and TRBJ1-1, with D unclear. The CDR3 is made up of 12 amino acids. Trimming took off 8 bases at V and 1 base at J, with 8 bases between the two ends. CDR1 SNHLY and CDR2 FYNNEI come from the germline V gene. The CDR3 nucleotides read TGTGCCAGCGCGAAGGGGAACACTGAAGCTTTCTTT. Translating gives CASAKGNTEAFF.

This clonotype was observed a handful of times. The gene calls are TRBV5-1 and TRBJ2-5; 8 bases line up with TRBD2. The V segment lost 6 bases and the J segment 4 bases; nucleotides outside the gene matches: 8. The CDR3 sequence is 14 residues long. Germline CDR1 reads SGHRS; CDR2 reads YFSETQ. The CDR3 region has the DNA TGCGCCAGCACCCCGGGGGGGAGTGTAGAGACCCAGTACTTC. Its translation: CASTPGGSVETQYF. The variable domain in full, completed from reference TRBV5-1 and TRBJ2-5, reads KAGVTQTPRYLIKTRGQQVTLSCSPISGHRSVSWYQQTPGQGLQFLFEYFSETQRNKGNFPGRFSGRQFSNSRSEMNVSTLELGDSALYLCASTPGGSVETQYFGPGTRLLVL.

This clonotype was counted ten times or more. The chain carries TRBV6-2 or TRBV6-3 and TRBJ2-1; 9 nucleotides agree with TRBD1. The CDR3 has 12 amino acids. Germline V lookup: CDR1 MNHEY, CDR2 SVGEGT. V gave up 5 bases and J gave up 10 bases; unmatched junction bases: 3. Here the CDR3 DNA reads TGTGCCAGCAGTCAAACAGGGGGCGAGCAGTTCTTC. It encodes CASSQTGGEQFF.

This chain uses TRBV2 with TRBJ2-3, with a weak D call TRBD1 (5 bases). CDR1 is SNHLY and CDR2 is FYNNEI in the germline V gene. V dropped 5 bases and J dropped 13 bases, with 13 bases sitting between them. The length of the CDR3 is 11 residues. The CDR3, as DNA: TGTGCCAGCAGTCTCACTTTCAGGGAGTATTTT. It translates to CASSLTFREYF. Using reference TRBV2 and TRBJ2-3 for the parts outside the CDR3, the full variable domain is EPEVTQTPSHQVTQMGQEVILRCVPISNHLYFYWYRQILGQKVEFLVSFYNNEISEKSEIFDDQFSVERPDGSNFTLKIRSTKLEDSAMYFCASSLTFREYFGPGTRLTVL.

The sample holds a few counts of this clonotype. The CDR3, as DNA: TGTGCCAGCAGCCAAGGTGACAGGGGAATGAACACTGAAGCTTTCTTT. Its protein product is CASSQGDRGMNTEAFF. V gene TRBV3-1 combines with J gene TRBJ1-1; TRBD1 matches 8 bases. CDR1 is LGHDT, CDR2 YNNKEL, per germline (reference sequence). CDR3 length: 16 residues. Trimming at V came to 1 base and at J to 0 bases, leaving 4 bases not matched to a gene.

This clonotype came up many times. DNA for the CDR3: TGTGCCAGCAGCTTAAATCCCACTCACCGGGATCCGGTCAATGAGCAGTTCTTC. Residues: CASSLNPTHRDPVNEQFF. The V call is TRBV7-3, the J call TRBJ2-1; D is perhaps TRBD2 (5 bases). Germline CDR1 and CDR2: SGHTA and FQGTGA. Trimming pared 1 base from V and 6 bases from J, leaving 22 bases between. The CDR3 is 18 residues long.

This clonotype was counted between two and nine times. This chain uses TRBV6-2 or TRBV6-3 with TRBJ2-7; 7 bases fit TRBD2. The V segment lost 0 bases and the J segment 6 bases; nucleotides outside the gene matches: 2. CDR1 is MNHEY and CDR2 is SVGEGT in the germline V gene. CDR3 length equals 13 residues. The CDR3 region has the DNA TGTGCCAGCAGTTACTCGGGAGGGGCCGAGCAGTACGTC. This codes for CASSYSGGAEQYV.

This clonotype has at least ten counts. The chain couples TRBV21-1 to TRBJ1-1; the D call TRBD1 from the table was never checked on the DNA. TRBV21-1 is a documented pseudogene. This CDR3 is 13 amino acids long. CDR3 in DNA: TGTGCCAGCAGCAAAGTCTCCGGGTATGAAGCTTTCTTT. It is translated as CASSKVSGYEAFF.

This clonotype was counted ten times or more. The CDR3 nucleotides are TGCAGTGCTAGAGAGTCCCTCCTGCCCCAGCATTTT. Amino acid sequence: CSARESLLPQHF. The J gene is TRBJ1-5, the V gene TRBV20-1; D ambiguous. The CDR3 is made up of 12 amino acids. V lost 0 bases and J 9 bases, leaving 9 bases between the germline ends. Germline V CDR1 and CDR2: DFQATT, SNEGSKA (reference sequence).

Ten or more counts support this clonotype. The chain links TRBV4-2 to TRBJ2-3; 14 nucleotides line up with TRBD2. Germline V CDR1 and CDR2: LGHNA, YNFKEQ. This CDR3 region has 16 residues. J gave up 4 bases and V 4 bases, and 4 bases lay outside the gene matches. CDR3 nucleotide sequence: TGTGCCAGCAGCCCGCGACTAGCGGGAGGGCCAGATACGCAGTATTTT. Its translation: CASSPRLAGGPDTQYF.

The chain couples TRBV30 to TRBJ2-5; D is perhaps TRBD1 (5 bases). CDR3 length: 13 residues. Deletions cut 2 bases from V and 2 bases from J, with 9 bases between. The germline V gene has CDR1 GTSNPN and CDR2 SVGIG (reference sequence). CDR3 region: CAWSFQGQETQYF. CDR3 coding DNA: TGTGCCTGGAGTTTCCAGGGACAAGAGACCCAGTACTTC.

V and J are TRBV6-2 or TRBV6-3 and TRBJ2-7; D is unresolved. CDR1 and CDR2 (germline): MNHEY, SVGEGT. V lost 4 bases, J lost 7 bases, and 29 bases lay in between. The CDR3 consists of 18 residues. Written as DNA, the CDR3 is TGTGCCAGCAGTTCTGAAATAGCAGACACTACAACCATACGGGAGCAGTACTTC. It yields the protein CASSSEIADTTTIREQYF.

This clonotype was seen at least ten times. V gene TRBV10-3 combines with J gene TRBJ2-5; TRBD2 matches at 9 bases. This CDR3 is 14 amino acids long. V gave up 6 bases and J gave up 2 bases; unmatched junction bases: 4. Germline V lookup: CDR1 ENHRY, CDR2 SYGVKD. The CDR3: CAIRRTSGQETQYF. CDR3 DNA: TGTGCCATCAGGAGAACTAGCGGGCAAGAGACCCAGTACTTC.

The sample holds many counts of this clonotype. The gene calls are TRBV7-6 and TRBJ1-4, with D possibly being TRBD1 (5 bases). Looked up from germline, CDR1 is SGHVS and CDR2 is FNYEAQ. This CDR3 is 17 amino acids long. Trimming pared 5 bases from V and 2 bases from J, leaving 18 bases between. The CDR3 reads CASSGRVWGSTNEKLFF. The CDR3 DNA follows: TGTGCCAGCAGCGGCAGGGTCTGGGGCTCGACTAATGAAAAACTGTTTTTT.

This clonotype showed up many times. The rearrangement joins TRBV30 to TRBJ1-3; D uncertain. Trimming took off 1 base at V and 0 bases at J, with 7 bases between the two ends. CDR3 length equals 14 residues. The V gene's germline CDR1 is GTSNPN and CDR2 SVGIG (reference sequence). The CDR3 sequence: CAWSGRNSGNTIYF. Here the CDR3 DNA reads TGTGCCTGGAGTGGCAGGAACTCTGGAAACACCATATATTTT.

The chain has TRBV7-3 and TRBJ2-1; 12 bases map to TRBD2. V lost 5 bases, J lost 5 bases, and 10 bases stayed unmatched. CDR1 and CDR2 from the germline V gene are SGHTA and FQGTGA. The length of the CDR3 is 17 residues. DNA of the CDR3: TGTGCCAGCAGCCCCCGACTAGCGGGAGTCAATAACAATGAGCAGTTCTTC. Amino acids: CASSPRLAGVNNNEQFF.

This clonotype occurred many times. The V and J genes are TRBV2 and TRBJ2-1, with 9 bases identical to TRBD2. CDR3 size: 13 residues. Looked up from germline, CDR1 is SNHLY and CDR2 is FYNNEI. The ends lost 8 bases at V and 15 bases at J; junction bases unmatched: 14. The CDR3 loop reads CASLAGPFDFRFF. CDR3 DNA sequence: TGTGCCAGCCTAGCGGGGCCCTTCGATTTTCGGTTCTTC.

Many counts were recorded for this clonotype. J is TRBJ1-1 and V is TRBV5-5, with 8 bases aligning to TRBD1. Germline CDR1 SGHKS, CDR2 YYEKEE (reference sequence). V gave up 6 bases and J gave up 0 bases; unmatched junction bases: 10. CDR3 length: 16 amino acids. The DNA of the CDR3 is TGTGCCAGCACCCCTCGGACAGGGACCATGAACACTGAAGCTTTCTTT. Its protein is CASTPRTGTMNTEAFF.

This clonotype was counted many times. The CDR3, as DNA: TGTGCCAGCACCCATCCCCCGGACTATGGCTACACCTTC. This gives the protein CASTHPPDYGYTF. This rearrangement joins TRBV28 to TRBJ1-2; the D is unclear. CDR3 length: 13 residues. The germline gives CDR1 MDHEN, CDR2 SYDVKM. Deletions cut 7 bases from V and 3 bases from J, with 12 bases between.

The table lists this clonotype with many counts. The CDR3 region has the DNA TGCGCCAGCAGCTTGGATGGACAGGGAGGGACTGAAGCTTTCTTT. Translated: CASSLDGQGGTEAFF. V usage is TRBV5-1 and J usage is TRBJ1-1, with TRBD1 matching 8 bases. Per the germline V gene, CDR1 is SGHRS and CDR2 is YFSETQ. CDR3 size: 15 residues. The J segment lost 5 bases and the V segment lost 0 bases, leaving 6 bases of the junction unmatched.

In this sample, this clonotype turned up a few times. This chain uses TRBV3-1 with TRBJ2-1; 11 bases fit TRBD1. V lost 1 base and J lost 2; bases outside the gene matches: 4. The CDR3 extends over 17 amino acids. CDR1 is LGHDT, CDR2 YNNKEL, per germline (reference sequence). The CDR3 DNA follows: TGTGCCAGCAGCCAAGTTTTGGGACAGGGGGCCTACAATGAGCAGTTCTTC. It specifies CASSQVLGQGAYNEQFF.

Many counts were recorded for this clonotype. The genes are TRBV28 and TRBJ2-4, with D uncertain. This CDR3 comprises 16 residues. Germline CDR1 is MDHEN and CDR2 is SYDVKM. Trimming removed 7 bases at V and 3 bases at J, with 19 bases between. The CDR3 nucleotides are TGTGCCAGCACCAATTTTGACATATTTGACAAAAACATTCAGTACTTC. Residues: CASTNFDIFDKNIQYF.

The gene calls are TRBV12-3 or TRBV12-4 and TRBJ2-2; D possibly corresponds to TRBD1 (6 bases). V shed 6 bases and J shed 1 base, with 15 bases lying between them. CDR3 length equals 16 residues. CDR3 nucleotide sequence: TGTGCCAGCAGCCCTAAGCAGGGGATGAACACCGGGGAGCTGTTTTTT. Translating it yields CASSPKQGMNTGELFF.

This clonotype came up many times. The V gene is TRBV19, the J gene TRBJ2-3, with TRBD2 matching 7 bases. This CDR3 is 12 amino acids long. Germline V gene data show CDR1 as LNHDA and CDR2 as SQIVND (reference sequence). V shed 4 bases and J 8 bases; nucleotides not matched to a gene: 3. Here the CDR3 DNA reads TGTGCCAGTAGTACGGGCGGGAGTACGCAGTATTTT. Protein product: CASSTGGSTQYF.

There are many counts of this clonotype. J is TRBJ1-3 and V is TRBV6-1; D ambiguous. This CDR3 comprises 14 residues. Trimming took off 2 bases at V and 0 bases at J, with 5 bases between the two ends. Germline CDR1 is MNHNS and CDR2 is SASEGT. Here the CDR3 DNA reads TGTGCCAGCAGTGAACAGCCCTCTGGAAACACCATATATTTT. It specifies CASSEQPSGNTIYF.

This clonotype was seen ten or more times. V usage is TRBV28 and J usage is TRBJ1-2; D is perhaps TRBD1 (6 bases). Germline V lookup: CDR1 MDHEN, CDR2 SYDVKM. The CDR3 covers 14 residues. The ends were cut back, 3 bases at V and 4 bases at J, with 12 bases in the middle. The CDR3 nucleotides are TGTGCCAGCAGTTTGGTGGGGGCCGGCTATGGCTACACCTTC. It yields the protein CASSLVGAGYGYTF.

In DNA form, the CDR3 reads TGTGCCAGCAGCTTCCGGGACAGGGGTGAAAAACTGTTTTTT. This sequence encodes CASSFRDRGEKLFF. V is TRBV9 and J is TRBJ1-4; 10 bases are a match to TRBD1. The V gene end was trimmed by 4 bases and the J gene end by 7 bases; junction bases not matched to a gene: 4. CDR3 length: 14 residues. Germline V CDR1 and CDR2: SGDLS, YYNGEE.

This clonotype showed up many times. The rearrangement links TRBV30 to TRBJ1-1; D call uncertain. CDR1 is GTSNPN, CDR2 SVGIG, per germline (reference sequence). This CDR3 has 15 residues. Trimming cost V 3 bases and J 0 bases, with 14 bases left between them. CDR3 sequence: CAWRDRRTMNTEAFF. As DNA, the CDR3 is TGTGCCTGGAGGGACCGACGCACTATGAACACTGAAGCTTTCTTT.

This clonotype was detected many times. The V gene is TRBV6-2 or TRBV6-3, the J gene TRBJ1-1; D uncertain. Deletions cut 6 bases from V and 0 bases from J, with 8 bases between. This CDR3 spans 13 amino acids. CDR1 is MNHEY, CDR2 SVGEGT, per germline. DNA for the CDR3: TGTGCCAGCAGAATGACGGTGAACACTGAAGCTTTCTTT. Residues: CASRMTVNTEAFF.